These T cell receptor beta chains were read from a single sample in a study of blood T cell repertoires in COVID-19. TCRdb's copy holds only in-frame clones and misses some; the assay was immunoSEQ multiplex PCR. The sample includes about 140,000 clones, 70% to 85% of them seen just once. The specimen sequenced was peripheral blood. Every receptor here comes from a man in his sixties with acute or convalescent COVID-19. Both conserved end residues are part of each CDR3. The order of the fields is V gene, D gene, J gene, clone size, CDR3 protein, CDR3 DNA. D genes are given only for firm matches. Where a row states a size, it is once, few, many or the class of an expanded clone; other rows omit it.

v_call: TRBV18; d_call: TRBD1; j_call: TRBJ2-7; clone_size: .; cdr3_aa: CASSPGQASSYEQYF; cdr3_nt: TGTGCCAGCTCACCGGGACAGGCGAGCTCCTACGAGCAGTACTTC
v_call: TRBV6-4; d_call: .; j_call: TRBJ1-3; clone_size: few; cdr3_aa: CASSDPYEGRNISSGNTIYF; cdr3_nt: TGTGCCAGCAGTGACCCCTATGAAGGGAGGAATATTTCATCTGGAAACACCATATATTTT
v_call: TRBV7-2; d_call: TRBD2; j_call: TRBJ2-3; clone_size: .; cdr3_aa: CASNPSGSTDTQYF; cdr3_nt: TGTGCCAGCAACCCTAGCGGGAGCACAGATACGCAGTATTTT
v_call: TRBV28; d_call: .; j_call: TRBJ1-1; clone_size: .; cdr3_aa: CASSLLLRTPEAFF; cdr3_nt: TGTGCCAGCAGTTTATTGCTGCGGACACCTGAAGCTTTCTTT
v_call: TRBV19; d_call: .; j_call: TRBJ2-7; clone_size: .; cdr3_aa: CASSSAFGPYEQYF; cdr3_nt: TGTGCCAGTAGTAGCGCATTTGGGCCCTACGAGCAGTACTTC
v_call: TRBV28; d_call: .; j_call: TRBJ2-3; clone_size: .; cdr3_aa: CATHQGIGDTQYF; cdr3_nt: TGTGCCACCCACCAGGGTATAGGAGATACGCAGTATTTT
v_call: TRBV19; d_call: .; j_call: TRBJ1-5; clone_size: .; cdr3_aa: CASSIVEYNQPQHF; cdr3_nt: TGTGCCAGTAGTATAGTGGAGTACAATCAGCCCCAGCATTTT
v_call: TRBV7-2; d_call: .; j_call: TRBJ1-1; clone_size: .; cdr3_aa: CASSLGQLMNTEAFF; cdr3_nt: TGTGCCAGCAGCTTAGGACAGCTAATGAACACTGAAGCTTTCTTT
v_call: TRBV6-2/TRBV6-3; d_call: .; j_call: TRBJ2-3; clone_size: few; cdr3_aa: CASSYSTGTDTQYF; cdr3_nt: TGTGCCAGCAGTTACTCAACAGGCACAGATACGCAGTATTTT
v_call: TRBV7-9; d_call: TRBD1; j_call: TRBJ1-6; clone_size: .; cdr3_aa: CASSPRRTGTISPLHF; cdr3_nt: TGTGCCAGCAGCCCGAGGCGGACAGGAACAATTTCACCCCTCCACTTT
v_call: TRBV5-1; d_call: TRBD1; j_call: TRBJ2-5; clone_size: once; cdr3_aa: CASSLGQAQETQYF; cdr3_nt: TGCGCCAGCAGCTTAGGACAGGCGCAAGAGACCCAGTACTTC
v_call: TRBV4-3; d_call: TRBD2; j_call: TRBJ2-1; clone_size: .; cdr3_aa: CASSQVGLAHNEQFF; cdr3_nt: TGCGCCAGCAGCCAAGTGGGACTAGCGCACAATGAGCAGTTCTTC
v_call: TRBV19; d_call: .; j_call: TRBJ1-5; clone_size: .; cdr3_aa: CASSIAEAGQPQHF; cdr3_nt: TGTGCCAGTAGTATAGCGGAAGCGGGGCAGCCCCAGCATTTT
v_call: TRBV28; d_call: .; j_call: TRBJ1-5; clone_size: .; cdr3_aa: CASSLEEDQPQHF; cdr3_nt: TGTGCCAGCAGTTTAGAGGAGGATCAGCCCCAGCATTTT
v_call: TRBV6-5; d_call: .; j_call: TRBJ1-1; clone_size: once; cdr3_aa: CASSSGVTMNTEAFF; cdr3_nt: TGTGCCAGCAGTTCCGGGGTCACAATGAACACTGAAGCTTTCTTT
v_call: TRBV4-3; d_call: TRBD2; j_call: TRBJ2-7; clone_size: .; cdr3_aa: CASSQGTGTSGTYEQYF; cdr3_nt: TGCGCCAGCAGCCAAGGCACCGGGACTAGCGGGACCTACGAGCAGTACTTC
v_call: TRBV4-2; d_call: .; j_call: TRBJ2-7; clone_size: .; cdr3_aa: CASSKEGGFYEQYF; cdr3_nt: TGTGCCAGCAGCAAAGAGGGGGGATTCTACGAGCAGTACTTC
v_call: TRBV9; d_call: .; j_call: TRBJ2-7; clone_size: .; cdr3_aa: CASSPRVQGASGRLDEQYF; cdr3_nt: TGTGCCAGCAGCCCGAGGGTACAGGGGGCAAGCGGGAGGCTTGACGAGCAGTACTTC
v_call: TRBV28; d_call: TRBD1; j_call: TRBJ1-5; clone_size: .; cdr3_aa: CASKETGTGVKPQHF; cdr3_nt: TGTGCCAGCAAAGAGACGGGGACAGGGGTTAAGCCCCAGCATTTT
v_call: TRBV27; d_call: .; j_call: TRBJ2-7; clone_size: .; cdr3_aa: CASFDRRGVQYF; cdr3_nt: TGTGCCAGCTTTGACCGCCGCGGTGTGCAGTACTTC
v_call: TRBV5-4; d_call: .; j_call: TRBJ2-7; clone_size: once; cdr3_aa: CASSRTGTYYEQYF; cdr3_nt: TGTGCCAGCTCTCGCACAGGGACCTACTACGAGCAGTACTTC
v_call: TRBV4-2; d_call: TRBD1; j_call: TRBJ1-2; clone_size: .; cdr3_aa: CASSQPQGTAYGYTF; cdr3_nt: TGTGCCAGCAGCCAGCCTCAAGGGACAGCTTATGGCTACACCTTC
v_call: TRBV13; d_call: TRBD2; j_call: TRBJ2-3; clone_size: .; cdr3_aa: CASRPIAGVGPDTQYF; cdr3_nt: TGTGCCAGCAGGCCTATAGCGGGAGTAGGCCCAGATACGCAGTATTTT
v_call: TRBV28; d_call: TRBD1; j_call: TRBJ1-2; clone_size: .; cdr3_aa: CASKFPGTDYGYTF; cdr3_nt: TGTGCCAGCAAATTCCCGGGGACAGACTATGGCTACACCTTC
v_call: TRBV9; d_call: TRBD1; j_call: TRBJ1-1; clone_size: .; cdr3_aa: CASSAQGDTLGTEAFF; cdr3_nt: TGTGCCAGCAGCGCCCAGGGGGACACCCTGGGCACTGAAGCTTTCTTT
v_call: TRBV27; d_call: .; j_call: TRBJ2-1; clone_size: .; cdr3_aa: CASSFWQGNEQFF; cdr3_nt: TGTGCCAGCAGTTTCTGGCAGGGGAATGAGCAGTTCTTC
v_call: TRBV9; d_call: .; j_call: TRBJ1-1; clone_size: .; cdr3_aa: CASSVVIGQGEAFF; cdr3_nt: TGTGCCAGCAGCGTAGTAATCGGCCAGGGTGAAGCTTTCTTT